One sample yielded the 24 T cell receptor beta chains listed below, sequenced in a study of blood T cell repertoires in COVID-19. Profiling relied on immunoSEQ multiplex PCR, and the TCRdb table lists in-frame clones only, not all of them. The profile covers under 130,000 clones, with 65% to 90% appearing a single time and around two fifths taken by the ten largest. Sequenced sample: peripheral blood. The source of these receptors is a man older than 75 with acute or convalescent COVID-19.

The chain uses TRBV2 and TRBJ1-1; D might be TRBD1 (5 bases). The CDR3 extends over 15 amino acids. Trimming removed 6 bases from V and 1 base from J, with 15 bases in between. From germline, CDR1 is SNHLY and CDR2 FYNNEI. CDR3: CASSLQVVRNTEAFF. The CDR3 region has the DNA TGTGCCAGCAGCTTACAGGTTGTTAGGAACACTGAAGCTTTCTTT.

The chain joins TRBV30 to TRBJ2-2, with 9 nucleotides matching TRBD1. The CDR3 is 17 residues long. Germline CDR1 is GTSNPN and CDR2 is SVGIG (reference sequence). Trimming removed 1 base from V and 0 bases from J; junction bases left unmatched: 6. In nucleotides, the CDR3 is TGTGCCTGGAGTGGGACAGGGGTTGTCCCGAACACCGGGGAGCTGTTTTTT. It encodes CAWSGTGVVPNTGELFF.

J is TRBJ2-3 and V is TRBV7-9; 10 bases line up with TRBD2. Germline V gives CDR1 SEHNR, CDR2 FQNEAQ (reference sequence). The J segment lost 4 bases and the V segment lost 4 bases, leaving 11 bases of the junction unmatched. This CDR3 has 17 residues. CDR3 coding DNA: TGTGCCAGCAGCTCCACTCCTAGCGGGAGCTATGCAGATACGCAGTATTTT. This encodes CASSSTPSGSYADTQYF.

The V and J genes are TRBV5-1 and TRBJ2-7, with 8 positions matching TRBD2. The CDR3 is made up of 15 amino acids. V was clipped by 0 bases and J by 12 bases; unmatched bases: 14. Germline V gives CDR1 SGHRS, CDR2 YFSETQ. DNA for the CDR3: TGCGCCAGCAGCTTGGAGGGTAGCGGGGCCTCGACGTCGTACTTC. Encoded protein: CASSLEGSGASTSYF.

This chain connects TRBV30 to TRBJ2-5; D may be TRBD2 (5 bases). The CDR3 loop spans 11 amino acids. CDR1 is GTSNPN, CDR2 SVGIG, per germline (reference sequence). The V end lost 2 bases, the J end lost 11 bases, and 12 bases lay between the germline ends. The CDR3 here is CAWSIQRRQYF. The DNA of the CDR3 is TGTGCCTGGAGTATCCAGCGGCGACAGTACTTC.

The V gene is TRBV30, the J gene TRBJ1-3; 8 nucleotides align to TRBD1. V lost 4 bases to trimming and J lost 0 bases; unmatched junction nucleotides: 11. This CDR3 contains 17 residues. Germline V gene data show CDR1 as GTSNPN and CDR2 as SVGIG (reference sequence). The CDR3 is CAWKGQGATYSGNTIYF. CDR3 in DNA: TGTGCCTGGAAAGGCCAGGGGGCTACTTACTCTGGAAACACCATATATTTT.

J is TRBJ2-5 and V is TRBV14; TRBD1 agrees at 7 bases. The CDR3 length is 16 residues. V lost 0 bases to trimming and J lost 5 bases; unmatched junction nucleotides: 9. CDR1 is SGHDN, CDR2 FVKESK, per germline. The CDR3 here is CASSQEPTGAPETQYF. The CDR3 region has the DNA TGTGCCAGCAGCCAAGAACCTACAGGGGCTCCGGAGACCCAGTACTTC.

V usage is TRBV7-2 and J usage is TRBJ2-7, with 8 positions matching TRBD2. V gave up 4 bases and J gave up 4 bases; unmatched junction bases: 9. The germline V gene encodes CDR1 SGHTA and CDR2 FQGNSA. The CDR3 length is 15 residues. The CDR3 loop is CASSSPGLGMYEQYF. As DNA, the CDR3 is TGTGCCAGCAGCTCACCGGGACTAGGGATGTACGAGCAGTACTTC.

J is TRBJ1-1 and V is TRBV7-2; D may be TRBD1 (6 bases). This CDR3 contains 14 residues. Germline V gene lookup returns CDR1 SGHTA and CDR2 FQGNSA. The V end was cut by 2 bases, the J end by 3 bases, with 10 bases between. The DNA for the CDR3 is TGTGCCAGCAGCTTATTAGGACAGCACACTGAAGCTTTCTTT. As protein: CASSLLGQHTEAFF.

The chain is built from TRBV6-5 and TRBJ1-3, with a possible D match to TRBD1 (6 bases). The V end was cut by 5 bases, the J end by 0 bases, with 11 bases between. Germline lookup yields CDR1 MNHEY and CDR2 SVGAGI. CDR3 size: 15 residues. CDR3 residues: CASSRDRSSGNTIYF. CDR3 DNA: TGTGCCAGCAGTCGCGACAGGAGCTCTGGAAACACCATATATTTT.

V gene TRBV5-1 combines with J gene TRBJ2-7; 8 bases align to TRBD1. V lost 4 bases to trimming and J lost 4 bases; unmatched junction nucleotides: 10. The CDR3 length is 15 residues. The germline CDR1 and CDR2 sequences are SGHRS and YFSETQ. CDR3 nucleotides: TGCGCCAGCAGCCGCGGTGGACAGGGAACGTACGAGCAGTACTTC. Protein sequence: CASSRGGQGTYEQYF.

J is TRBJ2-1 and V is TRBV18, with 13 bases aligning to TRBD2. The CDR3 runs to 15 residues. J was trimmed by 9 bases and V by 3 bases; bases with no gene match: 5. Germline assignment: CDR1 KGHSH and CDR2 LQKENI. CDR3 DNA: TGTGCCAGCTCACCCGGACTAGCGGGAGAGGTTGAGCAGTTCTTC. Its translation is CASSPGLAGEVEQFF.

V is TRBV6-5 and J is TRBJ2-3; D uncertain. With 5 bases removed from V and 0 bases from J, the gap between germline ends came to 12 bases. CDR1 is MNHEY and CDR2 is SVGAGI in the germline V gene. CDR3 length: 15 amino acids. The CDR3 here is CASSPRLYSTDTQYF. The CDR3 DNA follows: TGTGCCAGCAGTCCCAGACTGTATAGCACAGATACGCAGTATTTT.

This rearrangement joins TRBV6-1 to TRBJ2-7; 9 nucleotides line up with TRBD1. Per the germline V gene, CDR1 is MNHNS and CDR2 is SASEGT. Germline trimming cut 3 bases from V and 3 bases from J; bases unmatched to any gene: 6. CDR3 length: 15 amino acids. The CDR3 here is CASSDQPGQGYEQYF. The DNA of the CDR3 is TGTGCCAGCAGTGATCAGCCGGGACAGGGCTACGAGCAGTACTTC.

This clone was counted a few times. The rearrangement links TRBV18 to TRBJ2-7, with TRBD1 matching 7 bases. Germline V CDR1 and CDR2: KGHSH, LQKENI. With 5 bases clipped from V and 6 bases from J, the junction kept 10 bases outside the gene matches. The CDR3 loop spans 14 amino acids. The CDR3 nucleotides read TGTGCCAGCTCAGAGTTACAGGGGCGAGGCGAGCAGTACTTC. Amino acid sequence: CASSELQGRGEQYF.

The chain carries TRBV2 and TRBJ2-5; a weak D match, TRBD1 (5 bases). Trimming removed 7 bases at V and 5 bases at J, with 14 bases between. Looked up from germline, CDR1 is SNHLY and CDR2 is FYNNEI. The CDR3 sequence is 13 residues long. CDR3 in amino acids: CASKETVRETQYF. CDR3 bases: TGTGCCAGCAAAGAGACAGTCCGGGAGACCCAGTACTTC.

This clone appeared a few times. This sequence joins TRBV6-2 or TRBV6-3 and TRBJ1-1, with D possibly TRBD1 on 5 matching bases. V was shortened by 2 bases and J by 0 bases, with 7 bases between the two germline ends. The CDR3 spans 14 residues. Germline V gives CDR1 MNHEY, CDR2 SVGEGT. The CDR3 region is CASSYRQLNTEAFF. Here the CDR3 DNA reads TGTGCCAGCAGTTACCGACAGTTGAACACTGAAGCTTTCTTT.

The CDR3 spells CASSSGSFQLIDTQYF. As DNA, the CDR3 is TGTGCCAGCAGTAGCGGGAGCTTTCAACTTATCGATACGCAGTATTTT. This rearrangement joins TRBV9 to TRBJ2-3, with 9 bases lining up with TRBD2. Germline trimming cut 5 bases from V and 6 bases from J; bases unmatched to any gene: 13. The CDR3 is 16 residues long. Per the germline V gene, CDR1 is SGDLS and CDR2 is YYNGEE.

This CDR3 reads CASSLDSPNEKLFF. Written as DNA, the CDR3 is TGCGCCAGCAGCCTGGACAGCCCTAATGAAAAACTGTTTTTT. The J gene is TRBJ1-4, the V gene TRBV5-1, with D perhaps TRBD1 (6 bases). This CDR3 is 14 amino acids long. CDR1 is SGHRS, CDR2 YFSETQ, per germline. Trimming removed 4 bases from V and 3 bases from J, with 10 bases in between.

The chain has TRBV10-3 and TRBJ1-5; 8 nucleotides line up with TRBD1. The CDR3 is made up of 14 amino acids. Germline values: CDR1 ENHRY, CDR2 SYGVKD. Losses at the gene ends were 3 bases for V and 6 bases for J; bases not matched to a gene: 4. The CDR3 loop is CAISDQGAVQPQHF. CDR3 bases: TGTGCCATCAGTGACCAGGGGGCTGTTCAGCCCCAGCATTTT.

The chain is built from TRBV5-1 and TRBJ2-1; TRBD1 matches at 8 bases. Trimming removed 0 bases from V and 6 bases from J; junction bases left unmatched: 2. Germline CDR1 is SGHRS and CDR2 is YFSETQ. This CDR3 spans 14 amino acids. The CDR3, as DNA: TGCGCCAGCAGCTTGGCAACAGGGGGCAATGAGCAGTTCTTC. It encodes CASSLATGGNEQFF.

J is TRBJ1-2 and V is TRBV7-2; D perhaps matches TRBD1 (6 bases). The V gene lost 3 bases and the J gene lost 8 bases, with 13 bases spanning the gap. Germline CDR1 is SGHTA and CDR2 is FQGNSA. The CDR3 covers 13 residues. CDR3 protein: CASSLDGTRGYTF. CDR3 DNA: TGTGCCAGCAGCTTGGACGGGACAAGAGGCTACACCTTC. Based on the CDR3 plus reference TRBV7-2 and TRBJ1-2, the full variable domain is GAGVSQSPSNKVTEKGKDVELRCDPISGHTALYWYRQSLGQGLEFLIYFQGNSAPDKSGLPSDRFSAERTGGSVSTLTIQRTQQEDSAVYLCASSLDGTRGYTFGSGTRLTVV.

The chain couples TRBV2 to TRBJ1-2, with 8 bases fitting TRBD1. From germline, CDR1 is SNHLY and CDR2 FYNNEI. V gave up 6 bases and J gave up 3 bases; unmatched junction bases: 6. CDR3 length: 14 amino acids. The CDR3 sequence is CASSQTGAYYGYTF. The CDR3 coding sequence is TGTGCCAGCAGCCAGACAGGGGCCTACTATGGCTACACCTTC.

The V gene is TRBV3-1 (or the pseudogene TRBV3-2), the J gene TRBJ2-1; TRBD2 matches 9 bases. With V trimmed by 1 base and J by 7 bases, 8 bases remained unmatched. This CDR3 contains 16 residues. Germline V gene data show CDR1 as LGHDT and CDR2 as YNNKEL (reference sequence). CDR3 nucleotides: TGTGCCAGCAGCCAAGGGGTTAGCGGGAGTTCGAATGAGCAGTTCTTC. Its protein is CASSQGVSGSSNEQFF.